The 18 T cell receptor beta chains listed next were all sequenced from one sample in a study of graft-versus-host responses after intestinal transplantation (dated by TCRdb to the early 2020s). Library preparation was by the immunoSEQ multiplex PCR assay. This immuneACCESS table, as held by TCRdb, lists in-frame sequences with V and J called but not all clones. Of the missing ones, under half trace to an unresolved V gene in checked studies; the others have no known cause. For this sample the table gives tens of thousands of clones, of which about 89% were detected only once. 2% to 2.5% of the sample comes from the top ten. This material consisted of PBMCs, taken about 310 days after intestinal transplant. These receptors came from a human patient who received an intestinal transplant, so some T cells may come from the graft donor.

The V gene is TRBV5-1, the J gene TRBJ1-1; D gene ambiguous. V lost 0 bases to trimming and J lost 1 base, with 7 bases between them. From germline, CDR1 is SGHRS and CDR2 YFSETQ. The CDR3 loop spans 14 amino acids. The chain's CDR3 is CASSLEPGNTEAFF. Here the CDR3 DNA reads TGCGCCAGCAGCTTGGAACCCGGGAACACTGAAGCTTTCTTT.

The rearrangement links TRBV28 to TRBJ1-5; D is ambiguous. Germline lookup yields CDR1 MDHEN and CDR2 SYDVKM. The CDR3 consists of 14 residues. The ends were cut back, 3 bases at V and 0 bases at J, with 6 bases in the middle. The CDR3 loop reads CASSLDYSNQPQHF. The DNA of the CDR3 is TGTGCCAGCAGTTTGGATTATAGCAATCAGCCCCAGCATTTT.

V and J are TRBV7-6 and TRBJ1-3; TRBD1 agrees at 9 bases. V shed 5 bases and J 2 bases; nucleotides not matched to a gene: 7. Per germline, CDR1 SGHVS and CDR2 FNYEAQ. The CDR3 spans 16 residues. Here the CDR3 DNA reads TGTGCCAGCAGCCCCAGATACAGGGGGCCTGGAAACACCATATATTTT. This encodes CASSPRYRGPGNTIYF.

The V call is TRBV7-8, the J call TRBJ2-7, with D possibly matching TRBD2 (6 bases). V dropped 3 bases and J dropped 2 bases, with 11 bases sitting between them. This CDR3 has 14 amino acids. Germline V lookup: CDR1 SGHVS, CDR2 FQNEAQ. CDR3 nucleotides: TGTGCCAGCAGCTTTGGGACTCACGCCTACGAGCAGTACTTC. It translates to CASSFGTHAYEQYF.

The rearrangement links TRBV2 to TRBJ2-2; D may match TRBD1 or TRBD2 (5 bases each). The V end was cut by 4 bases, the J end by 0 bases, with 12 bases between. The CDR3 totals 16 residues. CDR1 and CDR2 from the germline V gene are SNHLY and FYNNEI. The CDR3 loop reads CASSAGAGPNTGELFF. In DNA form, the CDR3 reads TGTGCCAGCAGTGCCGGGGCAGGGCCGAACACCGGGGAGCTGTTTTTT.

The genes are TRBV4-1 and TRBJ2-1; 8 bases match TRBD2. Trimming cost V 4 bases and J 7 bases; bases outside gene matches: 9. CDR3 length: 15 residues. Germline V gene sequence: CDR1 MGHRA, CDR2 YSYEKL. CDR3 nucleotides: TGCGCCAGCAGCCTCCCGGGGGGGCCGTTGAATGAGCAGTTCTTC. Translation gives CASSLPGGPLNEQFF.

This sequence joins TRBV25-1 and TRBJ2-1, with D unresolved. V lost 3 bases to trimming and J lost 4 bases, with 4 bases between them. This CDR3 spans 12 amino acids. CDR1 and CDR2 from the germline V gene are MGHDK and SYGVNS. The CDR3 protein is CASSDRYNEQFF. The CDR3 bases are TGTGCCAGCAGTGACAGATACAATGAGCAGTTCTTC.

CDR3 bases: TGTGCCAGCAGTTCCATCTATGGCTACACCTTC. It translates to CASSSIYGYTF. The chain is built from TRBV28 and TRBJ1-2, with D uncertain. The V end was cut by 4 bases, the J end by 4 bases, with 4 bases between. The CDR3 sequence is 11 residues long. Per the germline V gene, CDR1 is MDHEN and CDR2 is SYDVKM.

This chain links TRBV5-1 with TRBJ1-5; D not resolved. Germline V lookup: CDR1 SGHRS, CDR2 YFSETQ. V lost 0 bases and J 5 bases, leaving 6 bases between the germline ends. The CDR3 runs 13 residues. CDR3: CASSLEVDQPQHF. The CDR3 DNA reads TGCGCCAGCAGCTTGGAAGTGGATCAGCCCCAGCATTTT.

The gene calls are TRBV5-4 and TRBJ2-7; 7 bases line up with TRBD2. The V gene's germline CDR1 is SGHNT and CDR2 YYREEE (reference sequence). Trimming cost V 2 bases and J 4 bases; bases outside gene matches: 3. This CDR3 contains 13 residues. CDR3: CASSFGTIYEQYF. In DNA, the CDR3 is TGTGCCAGCAGCTTTGGGACTATTTACGAGCAGTACTTC.

This chain connects TRBV7-2 to TRBJ2-7; the D gene is possibly TRBD2 (5 bases). The CDR3 length is 12 residues. V lost 6 bases and J lost 3, with 9 bases in between. Per germline, CDR1 SGHTA and CDR2 FQGNSA. CDR3 bases: TGTGCCAGCAGTCACGGGAACTACGAGCAGTACTTC. Amino acids: CASSHGNYEQYF.

The V and J genes are TRBV12-5 and TRBJ2-4, with 10 positions matching TRBD1. Germline V gene sequence: CDR1 LGHNT, CDR2 FRNRAP. V lost 2 bases, J lost 8 bases, and 3 bases stayed unmatched. This CDR3 spans 14 amino acids. CDR3 region: CASGLTGTGDIQYF. Written as DNA, the CDR3 is TGTGCTAGTGGTTTGACCGGGACAGGGGACATTCAGTACTTC.

The V and J genes are TRBV28 and TRBJ2-7, with D unresolved. Germline-derived CDR1 and CDR2 are MDHEN and SYDVKM. This CDR3 is 16 amino acids long. Trimming stripped 2 bases from V and 4 bases from J, with 18 bases between. The DNA of the CDR3 is TGTGCCAGCAGTTTAAACAACAACCTCCTTTTTTACGAGCAGTACTTC. It is translated as CASSLNNNLLFYEQYF.

V is TRBV5-1 and J is TRBJ2-1; D is undetermined. Per the germline V gene, CDR1 is SGHRS and CDR2 is YFSETQ. The CDR3 consists of 12 residues. Trimming took off 0 bases at V and 4 bases at J, with 2 bases between the two ends. CDR3 in DNA: TGCGCCAGCAGCTTGGATTACAATGAGCAGTTCTTC. It specifies CASSLDYNEQFF.

The gene calls are TRBV5-1 and TRBJ2-1; TRBD2 might be the D (6 bases). Germline CDR1 reads SGHRS; CDR2 reads YFSETQ. The CDR3 has 14 amino acids. V dropped 1 base and J dropped 1 base, with 6 bases sitting between them. The CDR3 bases are TGCGCCAGCAGCTTGCGGGGGTCCTACAATGAGCAGTTCTTC. Amino acid sequence: CASSLRGSYNEQFF.

The chain has TRBV14 and TRBJ1-1; the D gene is possibly TRBD1 (5 bases). CDR3 size: 14 residues. Trimming removed 5 bases from V and 5 bases from J, with 15 bases in between. The V gene's germline CDR1 is SGHDN and CDR2 FVKESK. The CDR3 is CASSLKPGGTEAFF. CDR3 DNA: TGTGCCAGCAGCTTAAAGCCCGGGGGTACTGAAGCTTTCTTT.

This rearrangement joins TRBV5-4 to TRBJ2-3, with a weak D call TRBD2 (5 bases). The CDR3 length is 14 residues. Trimming left V 0 bases short and J 8 bases short, with 13 bases between. Per the germline V gene, CDR1 is SGHNT and CDR2 is YYREEE (reference sequence). CDR3: CASSLESGLPTQYF. The CDR3 nucleotides read TGTGCCAGCAGCTTGGAATCCGGACTCCCTACGCAGTATTTT. Full variable domain (rest looked up from reference TRBV5-4 and TRBJ2-3): ETGVTQSPTHLIKTRGQQVTLRCSSQSGHNTVSWYQQALGQGPQFIFQYYREEENGRGNFPPRFSGLQFPNYSSELNVNALELDDSALYLCASSLESGLPTQYFGPGTRLTVL.

The chain uses TRBV10-3 and TRBJ2-5; 9 bases line up with TRBD1. The CDR3 covers 13 residues. CDR1 is ENHRY and CDR2 is SYGVKD in the germline V gene. V gave up 8 bases and J gave up 2 bases; unmatched junction bases: 3. The CDR3: CAILGQGQETQYF. The CDR3 nucleotides are TGTGCCATCCTCGGACAGGGGCAAGAGACCCAGTACTTC.